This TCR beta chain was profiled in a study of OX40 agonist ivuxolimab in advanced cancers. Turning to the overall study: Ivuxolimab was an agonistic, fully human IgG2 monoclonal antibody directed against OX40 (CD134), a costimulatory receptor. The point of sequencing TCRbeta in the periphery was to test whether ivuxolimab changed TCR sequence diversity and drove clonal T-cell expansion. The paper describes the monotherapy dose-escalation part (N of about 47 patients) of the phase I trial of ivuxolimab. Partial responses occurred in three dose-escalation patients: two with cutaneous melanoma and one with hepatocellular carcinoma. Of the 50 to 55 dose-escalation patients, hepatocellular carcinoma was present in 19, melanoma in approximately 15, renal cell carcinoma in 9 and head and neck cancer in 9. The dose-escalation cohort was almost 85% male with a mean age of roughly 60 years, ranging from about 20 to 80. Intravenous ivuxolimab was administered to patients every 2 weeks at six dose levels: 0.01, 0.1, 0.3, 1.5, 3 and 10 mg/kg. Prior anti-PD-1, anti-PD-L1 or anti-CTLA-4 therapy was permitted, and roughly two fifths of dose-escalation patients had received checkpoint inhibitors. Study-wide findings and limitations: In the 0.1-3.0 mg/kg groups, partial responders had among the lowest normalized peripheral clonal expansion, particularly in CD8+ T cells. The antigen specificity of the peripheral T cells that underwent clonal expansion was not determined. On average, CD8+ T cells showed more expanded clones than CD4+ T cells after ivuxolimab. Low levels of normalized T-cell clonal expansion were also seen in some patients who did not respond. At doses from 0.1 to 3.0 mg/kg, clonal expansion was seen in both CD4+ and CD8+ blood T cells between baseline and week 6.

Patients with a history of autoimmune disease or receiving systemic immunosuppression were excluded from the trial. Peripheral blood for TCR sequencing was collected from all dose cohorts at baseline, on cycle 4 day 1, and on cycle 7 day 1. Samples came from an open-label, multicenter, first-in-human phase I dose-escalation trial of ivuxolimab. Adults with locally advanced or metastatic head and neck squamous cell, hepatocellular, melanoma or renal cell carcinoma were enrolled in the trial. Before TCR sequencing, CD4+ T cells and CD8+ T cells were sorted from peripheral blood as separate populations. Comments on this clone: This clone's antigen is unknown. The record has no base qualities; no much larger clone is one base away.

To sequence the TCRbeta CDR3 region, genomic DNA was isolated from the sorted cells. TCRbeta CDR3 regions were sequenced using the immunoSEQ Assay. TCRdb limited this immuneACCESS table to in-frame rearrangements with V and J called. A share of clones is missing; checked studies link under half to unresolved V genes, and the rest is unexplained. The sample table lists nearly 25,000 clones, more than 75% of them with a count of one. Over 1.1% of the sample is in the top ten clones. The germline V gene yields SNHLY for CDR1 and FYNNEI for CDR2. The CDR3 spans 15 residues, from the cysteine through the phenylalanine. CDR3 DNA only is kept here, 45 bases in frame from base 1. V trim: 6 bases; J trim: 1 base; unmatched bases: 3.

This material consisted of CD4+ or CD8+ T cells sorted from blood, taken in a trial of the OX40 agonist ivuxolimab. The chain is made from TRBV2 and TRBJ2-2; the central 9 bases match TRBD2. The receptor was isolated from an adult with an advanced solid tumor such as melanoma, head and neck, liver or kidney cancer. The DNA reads TGTGCCAGCAGGGGACTAGCCTGGAACACCGGGGAGCTGTTTTTT. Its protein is CASRGLAWNTGELFF. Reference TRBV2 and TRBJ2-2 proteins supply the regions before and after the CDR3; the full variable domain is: EPEVTQTPSHQVTQMGQEVILRCVPISNHLYFYWYRQILGQKVEFLVSFYNNEISEKSEIFDDQFSVERPDGSNFTLKIRSTKLEDSAMYFCASRGLAWNTGELFFGEGSRLTVL.